Below are 9 T cell receptor beta chains sequenced from a single sample in a study of shared clonotypes between healthy human individuals. Sequencing used immunoSEQ multiplex PCR; TCRdb keeps in-frame clones, though not all of them. The sample includes about 2.3 million clones, 80% to 95% seen only once; the top ten take 0.37%. The sequenced material came from naive CD4+ T cells from PBMCs. Indicated subset: CD45RA+ positively selected. These TCRs come from a man aged 18 to 35 in good health. Some clones in this sample may be carry-over from other donors' samples.

CDR3 in DNA: TGTGCCAGTAGTATTCTCTTGAACACCGGGGAGCTGTTTTTT. Protein sequence: CASSILLNTGELFF. This chain connects TRBV19 to TRBJ2-2; D uncertain. This CDR3 is built from 14 residues. The V end lost 3 bases, the J end lost 1 base, and 6 bases lay between the germline ends. Per the germline V gene, CDR1 is LNHDA and CDR2 is SQIVND (reference sequence). Combining the CDR3 with reference TRBV19 and TRBJ2-2 gives the whole variable domain DGGITQSPKYLFRKEGQNVTLSCEQNLNHDAMYWYRQDPGQGLRLIYYSQIVNDFQKGDIAEGYSVSREKKESFPLTVTSAQKNPTAFYLCASSILLNTGELFFGEGSRLTVL.

V gene TRBV6-6 combines with J gene TRBJ1-4; 8 bases match TRBD1. Looked up from germline, CDR1 is MNHNY and CDR2 is SVGAGI (reference sequence). This CDR3 is 15 amino acids long. Unmatched junction bases numbered 7, after V lost 7 bases and J lost 3 bases. CDR3: CASINGQGPNEKLFF. CDR3 in DNA: TGTGCCAGCATAAACGGACAGGGCCCTAATGAAAAACTGTTTTTT.

Points on this clone: Different DNA sequences within this sample yield the same CDR3. V is TRBV7-2 and J is TRBJ2-7, with D possibly matching TRBD1 (6 bases). The CDR3 sequence is 14 residues long. The ends were cut back, 1 base at V and 2 bases at J, with 9 bases in the middle. CDR1 is SGHTA and CDR2 is FQGNSA in the germline V gene. The CDR3 DNA reads TGTGCCAGCAGCTTAGTGGGGGCTACCTACGAGCAGTACTTC. Amino acid sequence: CASSLVGATYEQYF.

V gene TRBV19 combines with J gene TRBJ1-1, with a tentative D call TRBD1 (6 bases). CDR1 and CDR2 (germline): LNHDA, SQIVND (reference sequence). The CDR3 runs to 14 residues. The germline V and J ends were trimmed by 2 bases and 3 bases, with 10 bases remaining between them. The CDR3, as DNA: TGTGCCAGTAGTATATCGGGGGCGGACACTGAAGCTTTCTTT. Amino acid sequence: CASSISGADTEAFF.

The chain employs TRBV5-1 and TRBJ2-2; tentative D call: TRBD2 (6 bases). The CDR3 loop spans 15 amino acids. Germline V gives CDR1 SGHRS, CDR2 YFSETQ. V was shortened by 5 bases and J by 2 bases, with 13 bases between the two germline ends. CDR3 amino acids: CASSPGGINTGELFF. For the CDR3, the DNA is TGCGCCAGCAGTCCCGGCGGGATCAACACCGGGGAGCTGTTTTTT.

The gene calls are TRBV5-5 and TRBJ2-3; 10 bases agree with TRBD2. The CDR3 loop spans 17 amino acids. The V gene's germline CDR1 is SGHKS and CDR2 YYEKEE (reference sequence). The junction had 10 bases not matched to a gene; V was cut back by 4 bases and J by 2 bases. The CDR3 here is CASSLRLAGPFTDTQYF. The DNA of the CDR3 is TGTGCCAGCAGCCTGAGACTAGCGGGCCCTTTCACAGATACGCAGTATTTT.

The gene calls are TRBV4-1 and TRBJ2-4, with 11 positions matching TRBD2. This CDR3 spans 16 amino acids. From germline, CDR1 is MGHRA and CDR2 YSYEKL. V lost 3 bases and J lost 6; bases outside the gene matches: 7. The CDR3 loop reads CASSHAAGTSGNIQYF. The CDR3 bases are TGCGCCAGCAGCCATGCCGCCGGGACTAGCGGAAACATTCAGTACTTC.

About this clone itself: This CDR3 is also generated by other DNA sequences in the sample. The V call is TRBV5-1, the J call TRBJ2-3; 10 nucleotides match TRBD2. With V trimmed by 2 bases and J by 4 bases, 1 base remained unmatched. The germline V gene encodes CDR1 SGHRS and CDR2 YFSETQ. The CDR3 runs 14 residues. The CDR3 is CASSLSGRADTQYF. The CDR3 region has the DNA TGCGCCAGCAGCTTAAGCGGGAGGGCAGATACGCAGTATTTT.

The V and J genes are TRBV7-8 and TRBJ2-4; weak D call: TRBD1 (6 bases). Looked up from germline, CDR1 is SGHVS and CDR2 is FQNEAQ. The V and J ends lost 4 bases and 3 bases respectively, with 19 bases between them. The CDR3 runs to 17 residues. The CDR3, as DNA: TGTGCCAGCAGCTCACTCCTGGGGGTGGACAGCAAAAACATTCAGTACTTC. Its protein product is CASSSLLGVDSKNIQYF.